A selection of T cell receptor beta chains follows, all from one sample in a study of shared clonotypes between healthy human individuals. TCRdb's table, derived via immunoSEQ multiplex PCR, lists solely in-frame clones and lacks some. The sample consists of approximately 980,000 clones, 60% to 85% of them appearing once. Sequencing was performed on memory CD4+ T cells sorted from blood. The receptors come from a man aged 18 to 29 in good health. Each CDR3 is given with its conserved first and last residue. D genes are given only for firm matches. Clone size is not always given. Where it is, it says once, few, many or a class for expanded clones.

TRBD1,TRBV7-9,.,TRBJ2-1,TGTGCCAGCAGCTCCCAGACAGGGAAGGGAAGTGAGCAGTTCTTC,CASSSQTGKGSEQFF
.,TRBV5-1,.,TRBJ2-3,TGCGCCAGCAGCTTGGGCAGGGCCGGCACAGATACGCAGTATTTT,CASSLGRAGTDTQYF
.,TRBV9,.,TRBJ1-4,TGTGCCAGCAGCCCCATCGTTGATCCGATTGATGAAAAACTGTTTTTT,CASSPIVDPIDEKLFF
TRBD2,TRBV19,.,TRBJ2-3,TGTGCCAGTAGTATATCTAGCGGGTACGGAACAGATACGCAGTATTTT,CASSISSGYGTDTQYF
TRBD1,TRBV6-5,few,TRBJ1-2,TGTGCCAGCAGACCTCCGGGACAGGGGAACTATGGCTACACCTTC,CASRPPGQGNYGYTF
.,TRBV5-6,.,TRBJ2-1,TGTGCCAGCAGCTTGGCCGGGGTATACAATGAGCAGTTCTTC,CASSLAGVYNEQFF
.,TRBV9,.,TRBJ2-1,TGTGCCAGCAGCCCTCGGACTTCCCCTGGGGATGAGCAGTTCTTC,CASSPRTSPGDEQFF
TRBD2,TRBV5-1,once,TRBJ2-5,TGCGCCAGCATGGGACTAGCGGGCAGAGAGACCCAGTACTTC,CASMGLAGRETQYF
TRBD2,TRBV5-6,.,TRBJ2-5,TGTGCCAGCAGCTCGCTCGGGACTACCAAAGAGACCCAGTACTTC,CASSSLGTTKETQYF
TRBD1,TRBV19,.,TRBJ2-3,TGTGCCAGCAAGACAGGGAGCACAGATACGCAGTATTTT,CASKTGSTDTQYF
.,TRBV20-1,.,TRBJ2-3,TGCAGTGCTACCAGAGGGGATACGCAGTATTTT,CSATRGDTQYF
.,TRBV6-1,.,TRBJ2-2,TGTGCCAGCCTTAGACAGTTAAACACCGGGGAGCTGTTTTTT,CASLRQLNTGELFF
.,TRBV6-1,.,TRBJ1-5,TGTGCCAGCAGTGACGAGTGGGGGGGCAATCAGCCCCAGCATTTT,CASSDEWGGNQPQHF
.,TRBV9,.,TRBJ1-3,TGTGCCAGCAGCGTGGATGGGGGAGGAAACACCATATATTTT,CASSVDGGGNTIYF
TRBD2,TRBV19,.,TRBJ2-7,TGTGCCAGTAGTATAGGGGGGTCCGTTTCGGGAGGTTTCGAGCAGTACTTC,CASSIGGSVSGGFEQYF
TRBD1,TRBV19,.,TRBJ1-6,TGTGCCAGTAGGGACAGGGGCTCCTATAATTCACCCCTCCACTTT,CASRDRGSYNSPLHF
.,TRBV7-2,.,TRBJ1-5,TGTGCCAGCAGCTTATTCATGGGGGCCGTGCAGCCCCAGCATTTT,CASSLFMGAVQPQHF
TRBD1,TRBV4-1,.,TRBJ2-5,TGCGCCAGCAGCCAACAGGACAGGGGAAGGGAGACCCAGTACTTC,CASSQQDRGRETQYF
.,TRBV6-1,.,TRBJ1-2,TGTGCCAGCAGTGAAGCCTGGGCCCAGGACTATGGCTACACCTTC,CASSEAWAQDYGYTF
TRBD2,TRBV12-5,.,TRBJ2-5,TGTGCTAGTGGTTTGTTAAGGGGACTAGCGGGAGAGACCCAGTACTTC,CASGLLRGLAGETQYF
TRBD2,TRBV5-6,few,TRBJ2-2,TGTGCCAGCAGCTTACTAGCGGGAGCCACCGGGGAGCTGTTTTTT,CASSLLAGATGELFF
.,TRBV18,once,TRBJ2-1,TGTGCCAGCTCACCCCCCGAGGGGAGCAATGAGCAGTTCTTC,CASSPPEGSNEQFF
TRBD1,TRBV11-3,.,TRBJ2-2,TGTGCCAGCAGTCGGGACAGGGAGGCCGGGGAGCTGTTTTTT,CASSRDREAGELFF
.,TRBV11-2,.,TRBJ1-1,TGTGCCAGCAGCTTAGATGGTCGAATGAACACTGAAGCTTTCTTT,CASSLDGRMNTEAFF
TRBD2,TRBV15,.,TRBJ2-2,TGTGCCACCAGCAGAGACACGACTAGCGGGGCAGGTGGGGAGCTGTTTTTT,CATSRDTTSGAGGELFF
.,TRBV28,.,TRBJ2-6,TGTGCCAGCAGTTTATTGGGGTACCAGGCGGGGAAAGGGGCCAACGTCCTGACTTTC,CASSLLGYQAGKGANVLTF
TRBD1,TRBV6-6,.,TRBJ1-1,TGTGCCAGCAGCCCCGGACAGGGCTACACTGAAGCTTTCTTT,CASSPGQGYTEAFF
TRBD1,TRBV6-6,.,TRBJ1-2,TGTGCCAGCAGCCCGGGACAGAATGGCTACACCTTC,CASSPGQNGYTF
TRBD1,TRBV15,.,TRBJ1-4,TGTGCCACCAGTCCGGGACAGGGAGATGAAAAACTGTTTTTT,CATSPGQGDEKLFF
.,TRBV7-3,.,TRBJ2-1,TGTGCCAGCAGCTTAACATCCGGGACGTGGAATGAGCAGTTCTTC,CASSLTSGTWNEQFF
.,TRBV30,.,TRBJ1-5,TGTGCCTGGAGCGGAGGGGGAAGGTGGCAGCCCCAGCATTTT,CAWSGGGRWQPQHF
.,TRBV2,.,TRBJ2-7,TGTGCCAGCAGTGCGGTCGGGGGGCGAGGCGAGCAGTACTTC,CASSAVGGRGEQYF
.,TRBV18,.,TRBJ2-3,TGTGCCAGCTCACCATCGAGACAGAGGAGAGATACGCAGTATTTT,CASSPSRQRRDTQYF
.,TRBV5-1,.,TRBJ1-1,TGCGCCAGCAGCTTGGAGCCTTCAGGAGGGACTGAAGCTTTCTTT,CASSLEPSGGTEAFF
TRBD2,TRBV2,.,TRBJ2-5,TGTGCCAGCAGTAAGTCGGGACTAGCGGGACAAGAGACCCAGTACTTC,CASSKSGLAGQETQYF
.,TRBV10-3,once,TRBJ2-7,TGTGCCATCAGCGCCGAGGGCTACGAGCAGTACTTC,CAISAEGYEQYF
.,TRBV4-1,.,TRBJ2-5,TGCGCCAGCAGCCAATACAGGGCGGAGCAAGAGACCCAGTACTTC,CASSQYRAEQETQYF
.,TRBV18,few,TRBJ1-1,TGTGCCAGCTCACCAATGGCCGCGAACACTGAAGCTTTCTTT,CASSPMAANTEAFF
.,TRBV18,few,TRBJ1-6,TGTGCCAGCTCACCGGATAAAAATTCACCCCTCCACTTT,CASSPDKNSPLHF
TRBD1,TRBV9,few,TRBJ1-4,TGTGCCAGCAGCGTACGAACAGGGGGCGGTGAAAAACTGTTTTTT,CASSVRTGGGEKLFF
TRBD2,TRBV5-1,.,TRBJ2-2,TGCGCCAGCAGCTTGGCGAAACTTTCCGGGACTAGCGGGAGGTCGAACACCGGGGAGCTGTTTTTT,CASSLAKLSGTSGRSNTGELFF
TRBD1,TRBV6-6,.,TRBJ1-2,TGTGCCAGCAACTCCCTACAGGGGAAGTATGGCTACACCTTC,CASNSLQGKYGYTF
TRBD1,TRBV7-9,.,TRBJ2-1,TGTGCCAGCAGCTTAGCGACGACAGGGTACAGGGGGATCAATGAGCAGTTCTTC,CASSLATTGYRGINEQFF
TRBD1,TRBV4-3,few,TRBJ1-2,TGCGCCAGCAGCCAAGAGCGGGACAGGGGAACTGGCTACACCTTC,CASSQERDRGTGYTF
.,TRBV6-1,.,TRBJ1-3,TGTGCCAGCAGTGACGGCCGCTCTGGAAACACCATATATTTT,CASSDGRSGNTIYF
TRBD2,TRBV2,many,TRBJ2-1,TGTGCCAGCAGTGAAAAGCGGGGTTCCTACAATGAGCAGTTCTTC,CASSEKRGSYNEQFF
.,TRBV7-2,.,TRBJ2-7,TGTGCCAGCAGCTTTGCCAGGGGTAGCCACGAGCAGTACTTC,CASSFARGSHEQYF
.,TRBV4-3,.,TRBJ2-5,TGCGCCAGCAGCCAAGATCCGGAGACGGGGACCCAGTACTTC,CASSQDPETGTQYF
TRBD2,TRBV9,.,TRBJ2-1,TGTGCCAGCAGCGTAGGTTTGGGGACTAGCGGAGGCAATGAGCAGTTCTTC,CASSVGLGTSGGNEQFF
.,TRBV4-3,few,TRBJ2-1,TGCGCCAGCAGCCAAGGGGTCGCCAATGAGCAGTTCTTC,CASSQGVANEQFF
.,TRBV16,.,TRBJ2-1,TGTGCCAGCAGCCCCGGGCGGGTGCGATACAATGAGCAGTTCTTC,CASSPGRVRYNEQFF
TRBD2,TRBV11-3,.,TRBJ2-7,TGTGCCAGCAGCTCCGGGGGGGGCTCCTACGAGCAGTACTTC,CASSSGGGSYEQYF
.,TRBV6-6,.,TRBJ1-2,TGTGCCAGCAGTTACCGTAACTATGGCTACACCTTC,CASSYRNYGYTF
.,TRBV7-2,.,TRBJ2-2,TGTGCCAGCAGATTAGAAAGGAGCACCGGGGAGCTGTTTTTT,CASRLERSTGELFF
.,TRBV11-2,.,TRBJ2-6,TGTGCCAGCACCCTGTCCGTCGGCTCTGGGGCCAACGTCCTGACTTTC,CASTLSVGSGANVLTF